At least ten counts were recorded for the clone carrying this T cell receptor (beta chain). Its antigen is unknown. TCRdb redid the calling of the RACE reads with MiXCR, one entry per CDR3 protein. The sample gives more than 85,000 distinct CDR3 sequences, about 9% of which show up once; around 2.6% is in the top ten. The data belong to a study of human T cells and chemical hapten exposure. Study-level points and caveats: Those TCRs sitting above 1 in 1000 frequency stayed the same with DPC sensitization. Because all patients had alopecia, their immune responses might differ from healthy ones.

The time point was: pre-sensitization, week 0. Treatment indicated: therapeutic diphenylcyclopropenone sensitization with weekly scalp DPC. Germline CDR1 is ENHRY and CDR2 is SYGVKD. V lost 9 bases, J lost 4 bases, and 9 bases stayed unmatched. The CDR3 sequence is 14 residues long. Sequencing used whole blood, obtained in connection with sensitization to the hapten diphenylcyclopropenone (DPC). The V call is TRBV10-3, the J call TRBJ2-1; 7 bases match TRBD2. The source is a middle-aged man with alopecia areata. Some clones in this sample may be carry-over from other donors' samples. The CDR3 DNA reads TGTGCCATTACCCGGGATAGCGGGTACAATGAGCAGTTCTTC. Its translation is CAITRDSGYNEQFF.